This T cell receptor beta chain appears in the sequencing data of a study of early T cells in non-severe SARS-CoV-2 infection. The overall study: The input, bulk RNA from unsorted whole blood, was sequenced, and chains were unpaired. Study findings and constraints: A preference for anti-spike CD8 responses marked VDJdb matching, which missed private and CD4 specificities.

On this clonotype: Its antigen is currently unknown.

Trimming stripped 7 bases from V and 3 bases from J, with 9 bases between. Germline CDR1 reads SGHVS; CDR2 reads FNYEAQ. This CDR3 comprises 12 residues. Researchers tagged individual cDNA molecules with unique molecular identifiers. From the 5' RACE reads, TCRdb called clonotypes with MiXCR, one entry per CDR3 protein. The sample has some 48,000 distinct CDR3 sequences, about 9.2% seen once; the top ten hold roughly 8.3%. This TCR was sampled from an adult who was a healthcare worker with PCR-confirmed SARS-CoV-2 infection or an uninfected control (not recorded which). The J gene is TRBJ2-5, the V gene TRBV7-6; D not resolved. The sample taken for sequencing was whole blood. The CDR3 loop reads CASNTAKETQYF. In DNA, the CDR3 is TGTGCCAGCAACACCGCAAAAGAGACCCAGTACTTC.